Listed here is a single TCR beta chain. Its recognized antigen is unknown. Base qualities are not provided; no much larger clone lies one nucleotide away. The CDR3 regions of human TCRbeta chains were subjected to immunosequencing. On the study's bioinformatics: TCRs in the repertoires were matched against a reference library of SARS-CoV-2-specific TCRs that had been generated with the MIRA antigen-specificity platform. Breadth meant the fraction of unique TCRs that were SARS-CoV-2-associated, whereas depth meant the fraction of total T cells that were SARS-CoV-2-associated. Using the MIRA data, every spike-specific TCR was mapped to the spike region that the TCR reacted to and assigned to either a CD4 or a CD8 class. Log10-transformed breadth and depth values were compared by one-way ANOVA with Sidak's multiple comparisons tests. What TCRdb holds here is the immuneACCESS table cut down to in-frame rearrangements. Part of the clones is not present; checked against another copy, under half of the missing clones reflect an unresolved V gene, and the others are unexplained. V and J calls and clone size follow that table, whereas D and trimming were derived from the DNA. The table for this sample lists approximately 140,000 clones; roughly nine tenths of them were counted only once. Of the sample, about 1.3% falls within the top ten clones.

The record originates from a study of T cell responses to AZD1222 COVID-19 vaccine (dated by TCRdb to about 2021). The study in broad terms: AZD1222 recipients whose second dose came at about 4 weeks and those whose second dose came at about 12 weeks were combined into one group, since spike-specific TCR depth and breadth did not differ between the two schedules. TCR sequencing covered more than 230 trial participants: 200 to 220 given two doses of AZD1222 and approximately 26 given two doses of MenACWY control vaccine. Trial participants were enrolled by age into 18-55, 56-69 and 70-plus year subgroups, with around 140, 26 and 57 TCR-sequenced participants respectively. Overall study outcomes, separate from this receptor: The 56-69-year group was small, and its depth increase did not reach significance, likely because of low power. A significant rise in spike-specific TCR breadth and depth was observed after two AZD1222 doses relative to day 0 and relative to MenACWY recipients. Nearly half of unique spike-specific TCRs reportedly recognized epitopes outside regions mutated in the B.1.351 and B.1.1.7 variants. The vaccine-associated CD4 TCRs covered the entire spike protein, and the dominant responses fell in regions 160-218 and 743-854. Because no day 14 peak-response samples were available, the repertoires could be characterized only after the peak T cell response. Participants were mostly white British, with more females than males. The authors suggested clonal diversity may have been underestimated. Conclusions about previously exposed vaccinees are limited, since just six AZD1222 recipients were seropositive for SARS-CoV-2 at baseline.

The intended sense of this specimen's time point label: baseline before first vaccination. Vaccinee samples came from UK trials COV001 and COV002, including a single-blind randomized controlled phase 2/3 trial of AZD1222 (ChAdOx1 nCoV-19) in healthy adults. Trial participant PBMC samples were collected at day 0 and day 28 after the second dose for TCRbeta chain sequencing. Based on the germline V gene, the CDR1 and CDR2 sequences are MDHEN and SYDVKM. The CDR3 contains 13 residues, cysteine and phenylalanine counted. The sequence is cut down to CDR3 DNA, 39 bases in frame from base 1. At the junction V is shortened by 1 base and J by 6 bases, with 9 bases in between.

The receptor chain draws on TRBV28 and TRBJ1-2, with no confident D gene call. The source is an adult in good health. Material: peripheral blood, obtained on day 0 of AZD1222 vaccination. DNA sequence: TGTGCCAGCAGTTTATTGAGGACGGATGGCTACACCTTC. The translation is CASSLLRTDGYTF.